This is a list of T cell receptor beta chains from one sample in a study of OX40 agonist ivuxolimab in advanced cancers. TCRdb keeps only in-frame clones here, not all; method: immunoSEQ multiplex PCR. Of approximately 26,000 clones listed, 87% were seen once; the top ten hold roughly 15%. The sample consisted of CD4+ or CD8+ T cells sorted from blood, taken in a trial of the OX40 agonist ivuxolimab. Receptors originate from an adult with an advanced solid tumor such as melanoma, head and neck, liver or kidney cancer. The CDR3 runs from the conserved cysteine through the conserved F or W. Each record gives: clone size, J gene, D gene, V gene, CDR3 protein, CDR3 DNA. The D gene is left open where the match is weak. Rows give clone size only sometimes, using once, few, many, or a class for an expanded clone.

size: NA; J: TRBJ2-7; D: NA; V: TRBV27; CDR3: CASSLLGGYEDEQYF; DNA: TGTGCCAGCAGTTTACTGGGGGGTTACGAGGACGAGCAGTACTTC
size: NA; J: TRBJ2-1; D: NA; V: TRBV28; CDR3: CASSSGESSEQFF; DNA: TGTGCCAGCAGTTCGGGGGAGTCCAGTGAGCAGTTCTTC
size: few; J: TRBJ2-1; D: TRBD1; V: TRBV7-3; CDR3: CASSFGQGPYNEQFF; DNA: TGTGCCAGCAGCTTCGGACAGGGGCCTTACAATGAGCAGTTCTTC
size: NA; J: TRBJ1-1; D: NA; V: TRBV13; CDR3: CASRWKGSSGTEAFF; DNA: TGTGCCAGCAGATGGAAGGGGTCCTCGGGCACTGAAGCTTTCTTT
size: NA; J: TRBJ1-5; D: NA; V: TRBV9; CDR3: CAGTSRWDQPQHF; DNA: TGTGCCGGGACGTCCCGATGGGATCAGCCCCAGCATTTT
size: NA; J: TRBJ2-1; D: TRBD2; V: TRBV28; CDR3: CASTQPGTSADNEQFF; DNA: TGTGCCAGCACCCAACCCGGGACTAGCGCCGACAATGAGCAGTTCTTC
size: NA; J: TRBJ2-1; D: NA; V: TRBV27; CDR3: CASSLGTTYNEQFF; DNA: TGTGCCAGCAGTTTGGGGACCACCTACAATGAGCAGTTCTTC
size: NA; J: TRBJ2-7; D: TRBD2; V: TRBV11-2; CDR3: CASSLGSGRIEQYF; DNA: TGTGCCAGCTCCCTGGGGAGCGGGAGGATCGAGCAGTACTTC
size: once; J: TRBJ1-2; D: TRBD1; V: TRBV7-2; CDR3: CASSFPRDRGPKFPYGYTF; DNA: TGTGCCAGCAGCTTCCCCCGGGACAGGGGCCCCAAGTTTCCCTATGGCTACACCTTC
size: NA; J: TRBJ2-3; D: TRBD2; V: TRBV6-1; CDR3: CASSVLAGGPQDTQYF; DNA: TGTGCCAGCAGTGTCCTAGCGGGAGGCCCCCAGGATACGCAGTATTTT
size: once; J: TRBJ2-7; D: NA; V: TRBV5-5; CDR3: CASSRWGGGNEQYF; DNA: TGTGCCAGCAGCCGGTGGGGAGGTGGGAACGAGCAGTACTTC
size: NA; J: TRBJ2-7; D: NA; V: TRBV7-9; CDR3: CASSLERAEQYF; DNA: TGTGCCAGCAGCTTAGAAAGGGCCGAGCAGTACTTC
size: NA; J: TRBJ2-1; D: NA; V: TRBV11-2; CDR3: CASSLAPPSKPHNEQFF; DNA: TGTGCCAGCAGCTTAGCCCCTCCTAGCAAGCCTCACAATGAGCAGTTCTTC
size: once; J: TRBJ2-2; D: NA; V: TRBV7-8; CDR3: CASTLVPTGELFF; DNA: TGTGCCAGCACCCTAGTACCCACCGGGGAGCTGTTTTTT
size: NA; J: TRBJ2-3; D: NA; V: TRBV29-1; CDR3: CSVTTGPKADTQYF; DNA: TGCAGCGTTACTACAGGCCCAAAAGCAGATACGCAGTATTTT
size: NA; J: TRBJ2-7; D: NA; V: TRBV7-2; CDR3: CASSLDPQGYEQYF; DNA: TGTGCCAGCAGCTTAGACCCGCAGGGATACGAGCAGTACTTC
size: NA; J: TRBJ2-7; D: TRBD1; V: TRBV7-3; CDR3: CASSLHRGPSYEQYF; DNA: TGTGCCAGCAGCTTACACAGGGGCCCCTCCTACGAGCAGTACTTC
size: NA; J: TRBJ2-2; D: NA; V: TRBV10-1; CDR3: CASSLLVGEIVGTGELFF; DNA: TGCGCCAGCAGCCTCCTGGTAGGCGAGATTGTTGGCACCGGGGAGCTGTTTTTT
size: NA; J: TRBJ2-1; D: NA; V: TRBV5-5; CDR3: CASSPSELPYNEQFF; DNA: TGTGCCAGCAGCCCGTCGGAGTTGCCCTACAATGAGCAGTTCTTC
size: NA; J: TRBJ2-2; D: TRBD1; V: TRBV28; CDR3: CASGPGGGTGELFF; DNA: TGTGCCAGCGGACCAGGGGGCGGCACCGGGGAGCTGTTTTTT
size: NA; J: TRBJ2-6; D: NA; V: TRBV5-1; CDR3: CASSLGAASGANVLTF; DNA: TGCGCCAGCAGCTTGGGAGCGGCCTCTGGGGCCAACGTCCTGACTTTC
size: NA; J: TRBJ2-7; D: NA; V: TRBV6-5; CDR3: CASSYSGGSYEQYF; DNA: TGTGCCAGCAGTTACTCCGGGGGCTCCTACGAGCAGTACTTC
size: NA; J: TRBJ2-5; D: NA; V: TRBV7-9; CDR3: CASSLVPPGVGETQYF; DNA: TGTGCCAGCAGCTTAGTGCCCCCGGGGGTAGGGGAGACCCAGTACTTC
size: NA; J: TRBJ1-5; D: NA; V: TRBV19; CDR3: CASSTGQRVEPQHF; DNA: TGTGCCAGTAGTACTGGACAGCGAGTGGAGCCCCAGCATTTT
size: NA; J: TRBJ2-2; D: NA; V: TRBV6-5; CDR3: CATGPANTGELFF; DNA: TGTGCCACAGGGCCGGCAAACACCGGGGAGCTGTTTTTT
size: NA; J: TRBJ2-7; D: NA; V: TRBV30; CDR3: CAWSMSSFSYEQYF; DNA: TGTGCCTGGAGTATGTCGAGCTTCTCCTACGAGCAGTACTTC
size: once; J: TRBJ2-7; D: NA; V: TRBV9; CDR3: CASSVADGGRGQYF; DNA: TGTGCCAGCAGCGTAGCGGATGGGGGCAGGGGACAGTACTTC
size: NA; J: TRBJ2-2; D: NA; V: TRBV29-1; CDR3: CSVEGAGQPGELFF; DNA: TGCAGCGTTGAGGGGGCTGGACAACCCGGGGAGCTGTTTTTT
size: NA; J: TRBJ1-2; D: NA; V: TRBV27; CDR3: CASSFGGSYGYTF; DNA: TGTGCCAGCAGTTTTGGTGGGAGCTATGGCTACACCTTC
size: NA; J: TRBJ1-5; D: NA; V: TRBV13; CDR3: CASSLGRYQPQHF; DNA: TGTGCCAGCAGCTTAGGACGGTATCAGCCCCAGCATTTT
size: NA; J: TRBJ1-4; D: TRBD1; V: TRBV7-6; CDR3: CASSHIDRGESEKLFF; DNA: TGTGCCAGCAGCCATATTGACAGGGGGGAAAGTGAAAAACTGTTTTTT
size: NA; J: TRBJ2-7; D: NA; V: TRBV19; CDR3: CASSLGLGGDYEQYF; DNA: TGTGCCAGTAGTCTCGGGCTTGGGGGAGACTACGAGCAGTACTTC
size: NA; J: TRBJ1-1; D: NA; V: TRBV4-1; CDR3: CASSQEGQGYTEAFF; DNA: TGCGCCAGCAGCCAAGAGGGGCAGGGATACACTGAAGCTTTCTTT
size: NA; J: TRBJ2-2; D: NA; V: TRBV9; CDR3: CASSVAGGANTGELFF; DNA: TGTGCCAGCAGCGTAGCCGGGGGCGCGAACACCGGGGAGCTGTTTTTT
size: NA; J: TRBJ2-3; D: NA; V: TRBV11-1; CDR3: CASSLVTGAVTDTQYF; DNA: TGTGCCAGCAGCTTAGTTACGGGGGCCGTCACAGATACGCAGTATTTT
size: NA; J: TRBJ2-7; D: NA; V: TRBV5-6; CDR3: CASSHGPEWDF; DNA: TGTGCCAGCAGCCACGGACCAGAGTGGGACTTC
size: NA; J: TRBJ1-4; D: NA; V: TRBV4-1; CDR3: CASSQEGTLGEKLFF; DNA: TGCGCCAGCAGCCAAGAAGGGACCTTAGGTGAAAAACTGTTTTTT
size: NA; J: TRBJ2-1; D: TRBD2; V: TRBV15; CDR3: CATRAGGGLEQFF; DNA: TGTGCCACCAGAGCGGGGGGCGGCCTTGAGCAGTTCTTC
size: NA; J: TRBJ1-5; D: NA; V: TRBV13; CDR3: CASSRSGTINQPQHF; DNA: TGTGCCAGCAGCCGGTCCGGGACAATCAATCAGCCCCAGCATTTT
size: NA; J: TRBJ2-5; D: NA; V: TRBV27; CDR3: CASSLGGWETRYF; DNA: TGTGCCAGCAGTTTGGGTGGTTGGGAGACCCGGTACTTC
size: NA; J: TRBJ1-5; D: NA; V: TRBV10-3; CDR3: CAISETGWHSPRHF; DNA: TGTGCCATCAGTGAGACGGGGTGGCACTCGCCGAGGCATTTT
size: NA; J: TRBJ2-1; D: TRBD2; V: TRBV9; CDR3: CASSVAVETSGSIHEQFF; DNA: TGTGCCAGCAGCGTAGCCGTAGAAACTAGCGGGAGTATCCATGAGCAGTTCTTC